These 8 T cell receptor beta chains originate from one sample sequenced in a study of cytomegalovirus exposure and HLA in healthy donors. The study ran its PCR with 60 Vbeta and 13 Jbeta primers. Assay: immunoSEQ multiplex PCR; the TCRdb copy retains only in-frame clones and omits some. The table shows 160,000 or so clones, with around four fifths occurring only once. Sequences were obtained from PBMCs. These receptor sequences come from a man between 18 and 35 years old in good health and CMV-seropositive.

This clone was recorded once. This chain joins TRBV5-4 and TRBJ2-3; possibly TRBD2 for D (7 bases). Germline V gene data show CDR1 as SGHNT and CDR2 as YYREEE (reference sequence). This CDR3 spans 15 amino acids. Trimming took off 4 bases at V and 5 bases at J, with 17 bases between the two ends. The CDR3 coding sequence is TGTGCCAGCAGCGGCGGACTAGTGACAGGAGATACGCAGTATTTT. It encodes CASSGGLVTGDTQYF.

This clone was seen just once. The CDR3 reads CASSPDSSNEQFF. In nucleotides, the CDR3 is TGCGCCAGCAGCCCCGACAGTTCCAATGAGCAGTTCTTC. The chain uses TRBV5-1 and TRBJ2-1, with D possibly TRBD1 on 5 matching bases. The ends were cut back, 4 bases at V and 6 bases at J, with 11 bases in the middle. CDR1 and CDR2 from the germline V gene are SGHRS and YFSETQ. The CDR3 has 13 amino acids.

This clone was observed a few times. The chain uses TRBV14 and TRBJ1-4, with a possible D match to TRBD1 (6 bases). Between the trimmed V and J ends, which lost 1 base and 8 bases, there was a span of 14 bases. This CDR3 comprises 15 residues. Per germline, CDR1 SGHDN and CDR2 FVKESK. The CDR3 loop reads CASSQAQGTGEKLFF. The CDR3 DNA reads TGTGCCAGCAGCCAAGCCCAGGGGACGGGCGAAAAACTGTTTTTT.

The chain joins TRBV5-1 to TRBJ2-7; D perhaps matches TRBD2 (6 bases). The V gene lost 0 bases and the J gene lost 1 base, with 14 bases spanning the gap. The CDR3 totals 16 residues. From germline, CDR1 is SGHRS and CDR2 YFSETQ. CDR3 bases: TGCGCCAGCAGCTTGGCGGCGGGAATTGGGTCCTACGAGCAGTACTTC. Translated, it gives CASSLAAGIGSYEQYF.

In this sample, this clone turned up once. The chain joins TRBV7-2 to TRBJ2-2, with 9 nucleotides matching TRBD2. The V gene end was trimmed by 1 base and the J gene end by 6 bases; junction bases not matched to a gene: 12. The germline V gene has CDR1 SGHTA and CDR2 FQGNSA. CDR3 length: 18 residues. Here the CDR3 DNA reads TGTGCCAGCAGCTTAGGGTCCTTTGGACTAGCGTTCGCCGGGGAGCTGTTTTTT. Its translation is CASSLGSFGLAFAGELFF.

The V and J genes are TRBV18 and TRBJ2-3; maybe TRBD1 (5 bases). Germline values: CDR1 KGHSH, CDR2 LQKENI. V was trimmed by 9 bases and J by 5 bases, leaving 9 bases between them. The CDR3 sequence is 11 residues long. Written as DNA, the CDR3 is TGTGCCAGTCAGACAGAAGATACGCAGTATTTT. This encodes CASQTEDTQYF.

The gene calls are TRBV7-9 and TRBJ2-7, with 9 positions matching TRBD1. The CDR3 length is 14 residues. V lost 5 bases and J lost 7; bases outside the gene matches: 9. Germline V gives CDR1 SEHNR, CDR2 FQNEAQ (reference sequence). The chain's CDR3 is CASSPTGGQREQYF. The CDR3, as DNA: TGTGCCAGCAGCCCAACAGGGGGCCAACGGGAGCAGTACTTC.

The chain couples TRBV5-5 to TRBJ1-1; D perhaps matches TRBD1 (5 bases). Trimming took 0 bases from V and 4 from J, leaving 10 bases between them. Germline V gives CDR1 SGHKS, CDR2 YYEKEE (reference sequence). The CDR3 length is 14 residues. CDR3 nucleotide sequence: TGTGCCAGCAGCTTGGGAGCAGGGATCACTGAAGCTTTCTTT. Translating it yields CASSLGAGITEAFF.